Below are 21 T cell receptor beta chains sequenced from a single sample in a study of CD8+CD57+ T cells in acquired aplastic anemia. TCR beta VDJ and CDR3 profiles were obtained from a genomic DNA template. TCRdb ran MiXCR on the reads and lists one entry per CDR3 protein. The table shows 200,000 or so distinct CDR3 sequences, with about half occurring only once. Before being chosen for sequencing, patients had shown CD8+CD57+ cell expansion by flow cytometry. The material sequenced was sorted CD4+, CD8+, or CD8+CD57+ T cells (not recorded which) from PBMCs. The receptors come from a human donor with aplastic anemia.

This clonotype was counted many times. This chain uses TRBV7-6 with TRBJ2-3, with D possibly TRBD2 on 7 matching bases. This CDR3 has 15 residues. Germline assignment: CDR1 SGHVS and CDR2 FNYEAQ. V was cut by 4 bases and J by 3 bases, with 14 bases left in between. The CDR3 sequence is CASSSRGAYTDTQYF. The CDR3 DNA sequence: TGTGCCAGCAGCTCCCGGGGGGCCTATACAGATACGCAGTATTTT.

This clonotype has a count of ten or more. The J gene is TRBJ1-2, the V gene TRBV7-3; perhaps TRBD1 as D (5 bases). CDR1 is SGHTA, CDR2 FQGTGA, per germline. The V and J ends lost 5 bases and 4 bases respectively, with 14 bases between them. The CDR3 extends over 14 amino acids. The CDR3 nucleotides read TGTGCCAGCAGCGTGGTAAGGGACCCCTATGGCTACACCTTC. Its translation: CASSVVRDPYGYTF.

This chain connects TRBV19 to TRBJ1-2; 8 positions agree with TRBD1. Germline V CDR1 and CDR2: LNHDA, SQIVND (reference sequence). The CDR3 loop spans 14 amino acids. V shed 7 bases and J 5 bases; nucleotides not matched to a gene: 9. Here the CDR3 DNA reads TGTGCCAGTAAGGCTGGACAGGGACCATATGGCTACACCTTC. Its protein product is CASKAGQGPYGYTF. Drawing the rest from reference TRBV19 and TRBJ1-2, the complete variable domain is DGGITQSPKYLFRKEGQNVTLSCEQNLNHDAMYWYRQDPGQGLRLIYYSQIVNDFQKGDIAEGYSVSREKKESFPLTVTSAQKNPTAFYLCASKAGQGPYGYTFGSGTRLTVV.

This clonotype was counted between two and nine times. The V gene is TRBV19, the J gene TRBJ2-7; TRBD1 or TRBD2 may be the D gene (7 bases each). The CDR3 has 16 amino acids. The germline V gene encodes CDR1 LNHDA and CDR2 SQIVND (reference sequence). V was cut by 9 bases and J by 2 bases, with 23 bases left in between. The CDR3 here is CASSPRGQGGAYEQYF. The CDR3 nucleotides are TGTGCCAGCTCACCGAGGGGGCAAGGGGGGGCCTACGAGCAGTACTTC.

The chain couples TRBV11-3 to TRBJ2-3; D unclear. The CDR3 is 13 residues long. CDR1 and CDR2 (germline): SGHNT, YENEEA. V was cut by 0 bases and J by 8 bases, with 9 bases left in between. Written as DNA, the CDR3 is TGTGCCAGCAGCTTAGATGGCCAAGGTACGCAGTATTTT. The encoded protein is CASSLDGQGTQYF.

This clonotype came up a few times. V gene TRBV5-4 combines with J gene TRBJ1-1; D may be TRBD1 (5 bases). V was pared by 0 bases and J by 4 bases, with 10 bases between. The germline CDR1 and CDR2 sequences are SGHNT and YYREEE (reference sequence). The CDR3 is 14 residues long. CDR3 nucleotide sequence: TGTGCCAGCAGCTTGGGGGGGGGGTCCACTGAAGCTTTCTTT. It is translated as CASSLGGGSTEAFF.

CDR3 in DNA: TGTGCCAGCAGCGTAGACGGGGGCGGGTACAATGAGCAGTTCTTC. As protein: CASSVDGGGYNEQFF. V and J are TRBV9 and TRBJ2-1; D may match TRBD1 or TRBD2 (6 bases each). Germline V gene lookup returns CDR1 SGDLS and CDR2 YYNGEE. V was cut by 0 bases and J by 4 bases, with 11 bases left in between. The CDR3 is made up of 15 amino acids.

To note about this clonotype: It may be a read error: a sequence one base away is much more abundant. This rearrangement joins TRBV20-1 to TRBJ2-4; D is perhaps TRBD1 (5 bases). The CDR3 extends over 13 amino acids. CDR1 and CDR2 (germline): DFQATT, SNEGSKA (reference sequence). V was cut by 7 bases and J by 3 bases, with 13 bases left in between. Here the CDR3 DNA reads TGCAGTGGGGGCGCCTTAGTCAAAAACATTCAGTACTTC. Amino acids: CSGGALVKNIQYF.

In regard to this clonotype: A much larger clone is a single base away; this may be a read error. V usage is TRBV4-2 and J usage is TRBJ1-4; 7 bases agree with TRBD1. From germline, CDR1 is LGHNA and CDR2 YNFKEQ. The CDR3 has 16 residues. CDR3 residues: CANSPGTAATNEKLFF. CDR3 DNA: TGTGCCAACAGCCCGGGGACAGCCGCAACTAATGAAAAACTGTTTTTT.

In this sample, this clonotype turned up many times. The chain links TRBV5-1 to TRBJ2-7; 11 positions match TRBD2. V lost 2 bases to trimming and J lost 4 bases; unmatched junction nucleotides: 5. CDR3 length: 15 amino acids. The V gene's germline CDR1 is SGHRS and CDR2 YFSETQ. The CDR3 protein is CASSFSSGGIYEQYF. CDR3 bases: TGCGCCAGCAGCTTTTCTAGCGGGGGGATATACGAGCAGTACTTC.

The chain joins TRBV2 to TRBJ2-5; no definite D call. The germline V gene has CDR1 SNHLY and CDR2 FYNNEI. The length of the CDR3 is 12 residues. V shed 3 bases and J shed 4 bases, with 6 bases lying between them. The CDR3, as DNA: TGTGCCAGCAGTGAGATAGCAGAGACCCAGTACTTC. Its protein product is CASSEIAETQYF.

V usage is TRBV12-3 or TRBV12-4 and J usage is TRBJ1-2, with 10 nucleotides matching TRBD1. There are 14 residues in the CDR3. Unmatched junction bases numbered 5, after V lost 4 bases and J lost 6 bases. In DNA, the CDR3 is TGTGCCAGCAGTTACCGACAGGGGGCAGATGGCTACACCTTC. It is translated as CASSYRQGADGYTF.

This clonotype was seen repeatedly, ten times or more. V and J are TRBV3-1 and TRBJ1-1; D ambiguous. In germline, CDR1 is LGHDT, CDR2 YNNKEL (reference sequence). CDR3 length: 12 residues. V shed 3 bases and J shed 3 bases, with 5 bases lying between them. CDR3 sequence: CASSHEDTEAFF. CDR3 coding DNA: TGTGCCAGCAGCCACGAAGACACTGAAGCTTTCTTT. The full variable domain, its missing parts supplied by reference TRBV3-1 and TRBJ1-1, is DTAVSQTPKYLVTQMGNDKSIKCEQNLGHDTMYWYKQDSKKFLKIMFSYNNKELIINETVPNRFSPKSPDKAHLNLHINSLELGDSAVYFCASSHEDTEAFFGQGTRLTVV.

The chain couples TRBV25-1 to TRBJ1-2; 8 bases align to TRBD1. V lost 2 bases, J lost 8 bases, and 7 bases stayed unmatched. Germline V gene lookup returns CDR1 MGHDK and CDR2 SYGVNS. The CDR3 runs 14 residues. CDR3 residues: CASSEVVPGGGYTF. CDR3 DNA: TGTGCCAGCAGTGAAGTCGTGCCAGGGGGCGGCTACACCTTC.

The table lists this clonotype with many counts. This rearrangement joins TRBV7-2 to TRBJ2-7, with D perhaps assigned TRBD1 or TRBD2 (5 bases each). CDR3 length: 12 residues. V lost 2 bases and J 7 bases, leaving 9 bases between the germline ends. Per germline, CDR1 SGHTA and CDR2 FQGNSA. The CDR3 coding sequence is TGTGCCAGCAGCTTACCGGGGCGGGAGCAGTACTTC. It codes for CASSLPGREQYF.

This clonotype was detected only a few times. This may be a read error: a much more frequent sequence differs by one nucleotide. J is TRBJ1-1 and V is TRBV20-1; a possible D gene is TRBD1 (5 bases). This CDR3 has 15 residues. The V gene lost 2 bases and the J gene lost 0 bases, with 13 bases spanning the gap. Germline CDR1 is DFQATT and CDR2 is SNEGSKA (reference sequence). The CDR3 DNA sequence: TGCAGTGCTAGACCCCTGGGGGGGTTGAACACTGAAGCTTTCTTT. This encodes CSARPLGGLNTEAFF.

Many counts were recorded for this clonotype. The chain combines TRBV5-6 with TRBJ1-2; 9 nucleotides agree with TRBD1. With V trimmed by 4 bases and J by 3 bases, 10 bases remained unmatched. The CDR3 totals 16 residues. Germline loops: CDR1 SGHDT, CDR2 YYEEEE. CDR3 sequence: CASSPYPDRGYYGYTF. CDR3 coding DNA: TGTGCCAGCAGCCCTTACCCCGACAGGGGGTACTATGGCTACACCTTC. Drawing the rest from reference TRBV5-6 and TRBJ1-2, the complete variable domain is DAGVTQSPTHLIKTRGQQVTLRCSPKSGHDTVSWYQQALGQGPQFIFQYYEEEERQRGNFPDRFSGHQFPNYSSELNVNALLLGDSALYLCASSPYPDRGYYGYTFGSGTRLTVV.

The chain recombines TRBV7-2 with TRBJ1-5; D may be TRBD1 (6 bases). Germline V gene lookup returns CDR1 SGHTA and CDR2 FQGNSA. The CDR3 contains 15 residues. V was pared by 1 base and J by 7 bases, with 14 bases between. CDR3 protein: CASSLDSGTLQPQHF. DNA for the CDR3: TGTGCCAGCAGCTTAGATTCCGGGACATTACAGCCCCAGCATTTT.

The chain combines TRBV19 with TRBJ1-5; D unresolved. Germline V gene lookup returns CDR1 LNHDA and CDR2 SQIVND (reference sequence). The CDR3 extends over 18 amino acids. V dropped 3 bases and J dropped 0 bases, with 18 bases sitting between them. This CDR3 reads CASSITSGTMYSNQPQHF. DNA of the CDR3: TGTGCCAGTAGTATCACCTCCGGTACGATGTATAGCAATCAGCCCCAGCATTTT.

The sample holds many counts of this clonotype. In DNA form, the CDR3 reads TGCGCCAGCAGCTTGGCCCCGGGGCCAGCCTACGAGCAGTACTTC. It encodes CASSLAPGPAYEQYF. The rearrangement joins TRBV5-1 to TRBJ2-7; D could derive from TRBD1 or TRBD2 (5 bases each). Per the germline V gene, CDR1 is SGHRS and CDR2 is YFSETQ. The CDR3 runs 15 residues. Trimming cost V 0 bases and J 2 bases, with 12 bases left between them.

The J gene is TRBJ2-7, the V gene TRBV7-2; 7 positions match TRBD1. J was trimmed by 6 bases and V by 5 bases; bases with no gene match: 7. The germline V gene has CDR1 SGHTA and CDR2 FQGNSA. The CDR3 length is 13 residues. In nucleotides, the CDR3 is TGTGCCAGCAGCGTCGACAGGGTGCGCGAGCAGTACTTC. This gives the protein CASSVDRVREQYF.